The source of this TCR beta chain is a study of identical twins. Germline V gene lookup returns CDR1 WSHSY and CDR2 SAAADI. The CDR3 is made up of 15 amino acids. Trimming pared 0 bases from V and 3 bases from J, leaving 12 bases between. TCRdb reprocessed the 5' RACE reads via MiXCR and lists one record per CDR3 protein. This table has some 440,000 distinct CDR3 sequences, more than 20% appearing once. This sample was shared with a second study, whose subject was T cells expressing NK-cell markers. This second report adds: According to the study, TCR beta repertoires originated from sorted CD3+CD56+NKG2C+, CD3+CD56+NKG2C- and CD3+CD56-NKG2C+ T cells. These clonotypes, the leaders elsewhere, also led the CD3+CD56-NKG2C+ fraction in several donors.

The chain carries TRBV10-2 and TRBJ2-7; no firm D call. Sequences were obtained from CD4+ T cells sorted from blood. This TCR was recovered from a woman aged 18-35 years in good health. The CDR3, as DNA: TGCGCCAGCAGTGAGTCAGGCCGGGCTCACTACGAGCAGTACTTC. Protein sequence: CASSESGRAHYEQYF.